Reported below is one T cell receptor (beta chain). Its specificity is not known. TCRdb re-called the 5' RACE reads and gives one entry per CDR3 protein, without DNA. The table lists some 280,000 distinct CDR3 sequences. This sample was taken from a study of T cells expressing NK-cell markers. Turning to the study itself: Sorted CD3+CD56-NKG2C+, CD3+CD56+NKG2C- and CD3+CD56+NKG2C+ T cells were the source of the TCR beta repertoires. With respect to HCMV, most of the eight sequenced donors were seropositive, and one was seronegative. General study findings and limits: Clones of NKG2C+ T cells that had expanded were of unclear HCMV specificity. The study found dominant NKG2C+ clonotypes at about 1.0-7.5% of CD8+ T cells in six donors.

The CDR3 consists of 14 residues. The germline CDR1 and CDR2 sequences are LNHNV and YYDKDF (reference sequence). The material sequenced was blood T cells: a sorted CD56 or NKG2C T cell subset, CD4+ or CD8+ T cells, or bulk PBMC T cells (not recorded which). The rearrangement links TRBV15 to TRBJ2-2; checking the TCRdb D call of TRBD2 is not possible without DNA. This TCR came from a man younger than 35 in good health. The CDR3 here is CATRNFGSRGELFF. Together with reference TRBV15 and TRBJ2-2, the CDR3 gives the full variable domain: DAMVIQNPRYQVTQFGKPVTLSCSQTLNHNVMYWYQQKSSQAPKLLFHYYDKDFNNEADTPDNFQSRRPNTSFCFLDIRSPGLGDTAMYLCATRNFGSRGELFFGEGSRLTVL.